This T cell receptor beta chain was profiled in a study of regulatory T cells in long-lasting Graves disease. CDR1 MNHEY and CDR2 SMNVEV come from the germline V gene (reference sequence). V was shortened by 7 bases and J by 12 bases, with 25 bases between the two germline ends. The CDR3 loop spans 15 amino acids. This clonotype showed up many times. Sample time point: newly diagnosed GD, antithyroid drugs for less than 3 months. PBMC-derived RNA was used for the TCR library. It was an endocrinology department in Xi'an, China, that provided the patients. The authors drew approximately 9 milliliters of peripheral blood into EDTA tubes. Construction of the TCR beta libraries employed iRepertoire HTBI primers in conjunction with Arm-PCR of CDR3 regions. TCRdb reanalysed the multiplex PCR reads using MiXCR and keeps one entry per CDR3 protein. In the table there are more than 300,000 distinct CDR3 sequences, around 16% of which are singletons.

The clonotype comes from a female donor with Graves disease. The specimen comprised peripheral blood mononuclear cells (PBMCs), sampled at new diagnosis, from a patient treated with antithyroid drugs. V gene TRBV27 combines with J gene TRBJ2-1; weak D call: TRBD1 (5 bases). CDR3 bases: TGTGCCAGCACCCCCCCTAGTCCTGCGTCAGGGCCGCAGTTCTTC. Residues: CASTPPSPASGPQFF.